The sequence of this T cell receptor (beta chain) was determined in a study of T cells in Graves' hyperthyroidism and ophthalmopathy. Amplified TCR beta CDR3 regions came from RNA transcripts. HTBI primers were employed in a first-round RT-PCR of the TCR CDR3. TCRdb ran MiXCR on the multiplex PCR reads and lists one entry per CDR3 protein. The repertoire holds some 620,000 distinct CDR3 sequences, with around 15% as singletons. Looked up from germline, CDR1 is SGHRS and CDR2 is YFSETQ. The CDR3 totals 18 residues. The germline V and J ends were trimmed by 5 bases and 4 bases, with 25 bases remaining between them. Regarding the study as a whole: Expanded thyroid clonotypes (above 0.001) were mostly also found in blood.

The table lists this clonotype with many counts. Its antigen remains unknown. The chain carries TRBV5-1 and TRBJ2-1; D tentatively reads TRBD1 or TRBD2 (5 bases each). The source is a woman aged 25 to 39 with Graves' hyperthyroidism. Sequenced sample: blood. CDR3: CASSTGTADKINYNEQFF. In DNA, the CDR3 is TGCGCCAGCAGTACCGGGACGGCCGATAAGATTAATTACAATGAGCAGTTCTTC.